The 30 T cell receptor beta chains presented below share a single source sample, sequenced in a study of T cells in narcolepsy. Profiling relied on immunoSEQ multiplex PCR, and the TCRdb table lists in-frame clones only, not all of them. The profile shows under 40,000 clones, 79% of them singletons. Sequencing input: CD45RA- memory CD4+ T cells from PBMCs. The source of these receptors is a human donor with narcolepsy.

Sample share makes this clone medium-sized (0.01 to 0.1%). CDR3: CASSYEPRQDKQFF. The CDR3 region has the DNA TGTGCCAGCAGTTACGAACCCCGACAGGACAAGCAGTTCTTC. J is TRBJ2-1 and V is TRBV6-5, with D possibly matching TRBD1 (6 bases). The CDR3 is 14 amino acids. Germline CDR1 reads MNHEY; CDR2 reads SVGAGI. V dropped 2 bases and J dropped 11 bases, with 16 bases sitting between them.

V gene TRBV23-1 combines with J gene TRBJ2-2; TRBD1 matches at 8 bases. TRBV23-1 falls under the ORF class, with uncertain function. The CDR3 length is 16 residues. The J segment lost 5 bases and the V segment lost 2 bases, leaving 7 bases of the junction unmatched. CDR3 protein: CASSQPDRGGTGELFF. In DNA form, the CDR3 reads TGCGCCAGCAGTCAACCCGACAGGGGTGGTACCGGGGAGCTGTTTTTT.

The chain carries TRBV7-2 and TRBJ2-5; D unresolved. Germline V lookup: CDR1 SGHTA, CDR2 FQGNSA. The CDR3 loop spans 13 amino acids. Trimming shortened V by 3 bases and J by 1 base, and 6 bases separated the two germline ends. The CDR3 here is CASSLLPQETQYF. CDR3 DNA: TGTGCCAGCAGCTTGTTACCCCAAGAGACCCAGTACTTC. The variable domain in full, with the rest retrieved from reference TRBV7-2 and TRBJ2-5, is GAGVSQSPSNKVTEKGKDVELRCDPISGHTALYWYRQSLGQGLEFLIYFQGNSAPDKSGLPSDRFSAERTGGSVSTLTIQRTQQEDSAVYLCASSLLPQETQYFGPGTRLLVL.

This chain uses TRBV2 with TRBJ2-1; 7 bases match TRBD1. This CDR3 region has 15 residues. The germline V gene has CDR1 SNHLY and CDR2 FYNNEI. Trimming at V came to 6 bases and at J to 8 bases, leaving 13 bases not matched to a gene. The CDR3: CASSSGTAWGDEQFF. In nucleotides, the CDR3 is TGTGCCAGCAGCTCCGGGACAGCCTGGGGTGATGAGCAGTTCTTC. The variable domain in full, with the rest retrieved from reference TRBV2 and TRBJ2-1, is EPEVTQTPSHQVTQMGQEVILRCVPISNHLYFYWYRQILGQKVEFLVSFYNNEISEKSEIFDDQFSVERPDGSNFTLKIRSTKLEDSAMYFCASSSGTAWGDEQFFGPGTRLTVL.

By sample share, this clone is medium-sized. The chain recombines TRBV6-5 with TRBJ2-7; 10 bases map to TRBD1. V shed 3 bases and J 5 bases; nucleotides not matched to a gene: 10. The CDR3 spans 16 residues. CDR1 is MNHEY and CDR2 is SVGAGI in the germline V gene. The CDR3 region is CASSYRAGTGVNEQYF. For the CDR3, the DNA is TGTGCCAGCAGTTATCGCGCCGGGACAGGGGTCAACGAGCAGTACTTC.

This clone was seen once. J is TRBJ2-7 and V is TRBV7-2; a possible D gene is TRBD1 (6 bases). V lost 5 bases, J lost 6 bases, and 14 bases lay in between. Per germline, CDR1 SGHTA and CDR2 FQGNSA. The CDR3 is 13 amino acids. CDR3: CASSTGTLREQYF. CDR3 sequence (DNA): TGTGCCAGCAGCACAGGGACACTTCGCGAGCAGTACTTC. The full variable domain, in which reference TRBV7-2 and TRBJ2-7 provide the parts outside the CDR3, is GAGVSQSPSNKVTEKGKDVELRCDPISGHTALYWYRQSLGQGLEFLIYFQGNSAPDKSGLPSDRFSAERTGGSVSTLTIQRTQQEDSAVYLCASSTGTLREQYFGPGTRLTVT.

This chain links TRBV7-8 with TRBJ2-1; D gene ambiguous. There are 12 residues in the CDR3. V was shortened by 2 bases and J by 8 bases, with 7 bases between the two germline ends. Germline lookup yields CDR1 SGHVS and CDR2 FQNEAQ. This CDR3 is CASSLMRYEQFF. CDR3 nucleotide sequence: TGTGCCAGCAGCTTAATGCGCTATGAGCAGTTCTTC.

The chain is built from TRBV7-3 and TRBJ2-2, with TRBD2 matching 8 bases. The length of the CDR3 is 14 residues. The V segment lost 5 bases and the J segment 6 bases; nucleotides outside the gene matches: 5. CDR1 is SGHTA and CDR2 is FQGTGA in the germline V gene. The CDR3 nucleotides are TGTGCCAGCAGCCCAGGACTAGCCTCCGGGGAGCTGTTTTTT. Encoded protein: CASSPGLASGELFF.

J is TRBJ1-2 and V is TRBV28; D may be TRBD1 (6 bases). The CDR3 consists of 16 residues. The germline gives CDR1 MDHEN, CDR2 SYDVKM. V was pared by 5 bases and J by 4 bases, with 20 bases between. CDR3 nucleotides: TGTGCCAGCAGTCCCCCTCCGGCGCGACAGGTCTATGGCTACACCTTC. Its translation is CASSPPPARQVYGYTF.

V gene TRBV27 combines with J gene TRBJ1-5; D perhaps matches TRBD1 (6 bases). The CDR3 spans 13 residues. Trimming removed 6 bases at V and 5 bases at J, with 11 bases between. Per the germline V gene, CDR1 is MNHEY and CDR2 is SMNVEV (reference sequence). The CDR3 sequence is CASRLRQDQPQHF. The CDR3 coding sequence is TGTGCCAGCAGGTTAAGACAGGATCAGCCCCAGCATTTT.

This clone was observed once. The gene calls are TRBV7-6 and TRBJ2-3; 7 bases map to TRBD1. Germline V lookup: CDR1 SGHVS, CDR2 FNYEAQ. CDR3 length equals 15 residues. V trimming: 4 bases; J trimming: 6 bases; junction bases outside the gene matches: 10. The CDR3, as DNA: TGTGCCAGCAGCTCTAGGGGGCGCGGTTCCGATACGCAGTATTTT. Translated, it gives CASSSRGRGSDTQYF.

CDR3 sequence reads: CASSRRHYGLDTQYF. DNA for the CDR3: TGTGCCAGCAGTAGGCGTCACTATGGGTTAGATACGCAGTATTTT. V gene TRBV6-1 combines with J gene TRBJ2-3, with D uncertain. Germline CDR1 MNHNS, CDR2 SASEGT. V was clipped by 5 bases and J by 5 bases, with 17 bases between them. The CDR3 runs 15 residues.

This clone was counted between two and nine times. The chain combines TRBV6-5 with TRBJ2-7, with 10 bases aligning to TRBD2. CDR1 is MNHEY, CDR2 SVGAGI, per germline. V gave up 2 bases and J gave up 5 bases; unmatched junction bases: 6. The CDR3 consists of 15 residues. CDR3 region: CASSYPSSGSHEQYF. In DNA form, the CDR3 reads TGTGCCAGCAGTTACCCGTCTAGCGGGAGCCACGAGCAGTACTTC.

This clone was counted between two and nine times. The CDR3 DNA sequence: TGTGCCAGCAGTAGGAGTGGACAGCCGCCGTCGGAAGCTTTCTTT. Its translation is CASSRSGQPPSEAFF. This chain links TRBV2 with TRBJ1-1; possible D gene TRBD1, 6 bases. Trimming stripped 5 bases from V and 8 bases from J, with 21 bases between. The length of the CDR3 is 15 residues. Germline CDR1 reads SNHLY; CDR2 reads FYNNEI. Full variable domain (missing parts from reference TRBV2 and TRBJ1-1): EPEVTQTPSHQVTQMGQEVILRCVPISNHLYFYWYRQILGQKVEFLVSFYNNEISEKSEIFDDQFSVERPDGSNFTLKIRSTKLEDSAMYFCASSRSGQPPSEAFFGQGTRLTVV.

The rearrangement joins TRBV10-3 to TRBJ2-6, with D possibly being TRBD1 or TRBD2 (5 bases each). The V gene lost 8 bases and the J gene lost 2 bases, with 10 bases spanning the gap. CDR3 length: 14 residues. CDR1 and CDR2 from the germline V gene are ENHRY and SYGVKD. CDR3 sequence: CAIVGDPGANVLTF. CDR3 nucleotide sequence: TGTGCCATCGTGGGGGACCCTGGGGCCAACGTCCTGACTTTC.

This clone was detected once. The CDR3 DNA is TGTGCCAGCCTGAGGAGACTCACAGATACGCAGTATTTT. As protein: CASLRRLTDTQYF. This chain connects TRBV2 to TRBJ2-3, with D uncertain. The CDR3 has 13 residues. Between the trimmed V and J ends, which lost 8 bases and 2 bases, there was a span of 11 bases. Germline CDR1 SNHLY, CDR2 FYNNEI.

This CDR3 is CASSFGQPQHF. In DNA, the CDR3 is TGTGCCAGCAGTTTTGGTCAGCCCCAGCATTTT. The chain is built from TRBV28 and TRBJ1-5; D remains ambiguous. Trimming removed 3 bases at V and 6 bases at J, with 3 bases between. The CDR3 runs 11 residues. Germline values: CDR1 MDHEN, CDR2 SYDVKM.

This chain joins TRBV14 and TRBJ2-7; D remains unclear. Trimming stripped 4 bases from V and 0 bases from J, with 16 bases between. The CDR3 loop spans 16 amino acids. Germline lookup yields CDR1 SGHDN and CDR2 FVKESK. This CDR3 is CASSRGRTGSSYEQYF. The CDR3 region has the DNA TGTGCCAGCAGCCGAGGACGGACCGGCAGCTCCTACGAGCAGTACTTC.

About this clone: This same CDR3 is encoded by further DNA sequences in the sample. This rearrangement joins TRBV14 to TRBJ2-5; D unresolved. CDR1 SGHDN and CDR2 FVKESK come from the germline V gene. Trimming shortened V by 3 bases and J by 3 bases, and 5 bases separated the two germline ends. CDR3 length: 12 residues. The CDR3 region is CASSHLKETQYF. CDR3 nucleotides: TGTGCCAGCAGCCACTTAAAAGAGACCCAGTACTTC. The entire variable domain, with the rest obtained from reference TRBV14 and TRBJ2-5, is as follows: EAGVTQFPSHSVIEKGQTVTLRCDPISGHDNLYWYRRVMGKEIKFLLHFVKESKQDESGMPNNRFLAERTGGTYSTLKVQPAELEDSGVYFCASSHLKETQYFGPGTRLLVL.

The chain is built from TRBV6-5 and TRBJ2-7, with D hard to call. The CDR3 is 12 residues long. Per germline, CDR1 MNHEY and CDR2 SVGAGI. Between the trimmed V and J ends, which lost 2 bases and 6 bases, there was a span of 8 bases. The CDR3 region has the DNA TGTGCCAGCAGTTACGGGGTAGGCGAGCAGTACTTC. Amino acids: CASSYGVGEQYF.

This chain uses TRBV19 with TRBJ1-3; 8 bases are shared with TRBD1. The V gene end was trimmed by 6 bases and the J gene end by 0 bases; junction bases not matched to a gene: 4. CDR1 and CDR2 (germline): LNHDA, SQIVND (reference sequence). This CDR3 contains 15 residues. In DNA form, the CDR3 reads TGTGCCAGTAGGATGGACAGGGTCTCTGGAAACACCATATATTTT. Protein product: CASRMDRVSGNTIYF.

This clone has just a few counts. This chain joins TRBV5-1 and TRBJ1-4, with D tentatively TRBD1 (6 bases). Per germline, CDR1 SGHRS and CDR2 YFSETQ. The V end was cut by 0 bases, the J end by 9 bases, with 12 bases between. The CDR3 extends over 14 amino acids. CDR3 nucleotide sequence: TGCGCCAGCAGCTTGGAGGCGGGGGCGAAAAAACTGTTTTTT. Encoded protein: CASSLEAGAKKLFF.

The CDR3 DNA follows: TGCGCCAGCAGCCTGGGGACGCGAGACTATGGCTACACCTTC. Its translation is CASSLGTRDYGYTF. The chain has TRBV5-1 and TRBJ1-2, with D possibly TRBD1 on 5 matching bases. The length of the CDR3 is 14 residues. V was cut by 4 bases and J by 3 bases, with 13 bases left in between. Per germline, CDR1 SGHRS and CDR2 YFSETQ.

This chain uses TRBV9 with TRBJ2-7, with 10 bases matching TRBD2. V was clipped by 1 base and J by 5 bases; unmatched bases: 3. Germline CDR1 reads SGDLS; CDR2 reads YYNGEE. CDR3 length: 14 residues. The CDR3 loop is CASSVLTSGDEQYF. As DNA, the CDR3 is TGTGCCAGCAGCGTACTAACTAGCGGGGACGAGCAGTACTTC.

The chain uses TRBV9 and TRBJ2-7, with a weak D call TRBD1 (5 bases). V lost 0 bases, J lost 2 bases, and 9 bases lay in between. This CDR3 spans 14 amino acids. CDR1 is SGDLS and CDR2 is YYNGEE in the germline V gene. The chain's CDR3 is CASSVDQGPYEQYF. The CDR3 DNA reads TGTGCCAGCAGCGTAGATCAGGGTCCCTACGAGCAGTACTTC.

This chain joins TRBV5-6 and TRBJ2-7; TRBD2 agrees at 8 bases. J was trimmed by 2 bases and V by 2 bases; bases with no gene match: 3. The CDR3 is 14 amino acids. Per the germline V gene, CDR1 is SGHDT and CDR2 is YYEEEE. CDR3 DNA: TGTGCCAGCAGCTTTCCGGGACTAGCCTACGAGCAGTACTTC. The encoded protein is CASSFPGLAYEQYF.

The V call is TRBV28, the J call TRBJ1-1; tentative D call: TRBD1 (5 bases). V lost 5 bases and J lost 2, with 21 bases in between. CDR1 and CDR2 from the germline V gene are MDHEN and SYDVKM. CDR3 length: 17 residues. The CDR3 DNA follows: TGTGCCAGCAGTCTCGGCTGGTGGGGGGAAGGAAACACTGAAGCTTTCTTT. This sequence encodes CASSLGWWGEGNTEAFF. Full variable domain (remainder filled in from reference TRBV28 and TRBJ1-1): DVKVTQSSRYLVKRTGEKVFLECVQDMDHENMFWYRQDPGLGLRLIYFSYDVKMKEKGDIPEGYSVSREKKERFSLILESASTNQTSMYLCASSLGWWGEGNTEAFFGQGTRLTVV.

The chain uses TRBV5-4 and TRBJ1-4; D is uncertain. This CDR3 contains 16 residues. Germline CDR1 reads SGHNT; CDR2 reads YYREEE (reference sequence). V dropped 0 bases and J dropped 1 base, with 10 bases sitting between them. The CDR3 here is CASSLAGLRTNEKLFF. Here the CDR3 DNA reads TGTGCCAGCAGCTTGGCCGGGCTTCGAACTAATGAAAAACTGTTTTTT.

This sequence joins TRBV9 and TRBJ2-5; D remains unclear. V was trimmed by 0 bases and J by 1 base, leaving 7 bases between them. This CDR3 is built from 14 residues. The germline V gene encodes CDR1 SGDLS and CDR2 YYNGEE. The CDR3 DNA reads TGTGCCAGCAGCGTAGGGACGGTCCAAGAGACCCAGTACTTC. It specifies CASSVGTVQETQYF.

The chain combines TRBV5-6 with TRBJ2-1; 7 nucleotides line up with TRBD1. The CDR3 is made up of 13 amino acids. CDR1 and CDR2 from the germline V gene are SGHDT and YYEEEE. The trim removed 2 bases at V and 9 bases at J, leaving 5 bases unmatched. The CDR3: CASSLPTGIEQFF. In DNA, the CDR3 is TGTGCCAGCAGCTTACCGACAGGGATTGAGCAGTTCTTC.